This entry features one T cell receptor beta chain sequence. The antigen remains unidentified. Trimming at V came to 6 bases and at J to 3 bases, leaving 4 bases not matched to a gene. The CDR3 has 15 residues. Germline V gene lookup returns CDR1 LGHDT and CDR2 YNNKEL (reference sequence). In making TCR beta libraries, quantitative 5'-RACE with molecular barcodes was used. TCRdb used MiXCR to reprocess the 5' RACE reads, holding one entry per CDR3 protein. The sample shows some 800,000 distinct CDR3 sequences, about 10% of them seen only once. This entry comes from a study of CD8 T cells in ankylosing spondylitis. General study results and limits: Blood from ankylosing spondylitis patients appeared to carry a characteristic roughly 8-variant TCR beta motif. Disease-linked clones were found to be CD8+ and relatively rare in peripheral blood. Reactive arthritis synovial fluid and blood previously showed some of these motif variants.

This receptor was identified in a male donor with ankylosing spondylitis. The specimen was blood, either unsorted or a sorted T cell fraction (not recorded which). This chain connects TRBV3-1 to TRBJ2-3; 12 nucleotides align to TRBD2. The CDR3 loop reads CASRPGLAGTDTQYF. DNA of the CDR3: TGTGCCAGCAGACCAGGACTAGCGGGAACAGATACGCAGTATTTT.